This entry lists 13 T cell receptor beta chains sequenced from one sample in a study of a mutant IDH1 vaccine in newly diagnosed glioma. No antigen has been assigned to these receptors. The time point is: week 5, during vaccination. Vaccinated patients received 300 ug of mutant IDH1 20-mer peptide per dose, with topical imiquimod. Measured with immunoSEQ multiplex PCR; TCRdb has only the in-frame clones, and not every one. This sample has over 50,000 clones, with over 80% found just once. The starting material was PBMCs, obtained from a glioma patient whose treatment included an IDH1 peptide vaccine. These receptors were collected from a woman in her forties with glioma.

V usage is TRBV28 and J usage is TRBJ2-7; a possible D gene is TRBD1 (6 bases). Germline V gene lookup returns CDR1 MDHEN and CDR2 SYDVKM. The CDR3 totals 17 residues. Trimming left V 3 bases short and J 0 bases short, with 18 bases between. CDR3 loop: CASSFLPRRGNSYEQYF. The CDR3 DNA reads TGTGCCAGCAGTTTCCTCCCCCGCAGGGGAAACTCCTACGAGCAGTACTTC.

J is TRBJ1-2 and V is TRBV30, with 8 bases aligning to TRBD1. In germline, CDR1 is GTSNPN, CDR2 SVGIG (reference sequence). V was clipped by 0 bases and J by 5 bases; unmatched bases: 14. There are 17 residues in the CDR3. The DNA of the CDR3 is TGTGCCTGGAGTGTATCGGGCAAAAGGCGACAGGGGTATGGCTACACCTTC. Translated: CAWSVSGKRRQGYGYTF.

This chain links TRBV19 with TRBJ1-5; D gene unclear. The CDR3 is 15 amino acids. Germline V gene sequence: CDR1 LNHDA, CDR2 SQIVND (reference sequence). V lost 7 bases to trimming and J lost 2 bases, with 15 bases between them. The DNA for the CDR3 is TGTGCCAGTAAAGCCACGACTGGAGGCAATCAGCCCCAGCATTTT. Amino acids: CASKATTGGNQPQHF.

The genes are TRBV7-8 and TRBJ2-4; D call uncertain. V was pared by 5 bases and J by 10 bases, with 18 bases between. CDR1 is SGHVS and CDR2 is FQNEAQ in the germline V gene. The CDR3 consists of 14 residues. CDR3 in DNA: TGTGCCAGCAGCGCGACGGGCCGGTCGGTAATTCAGTACTTC. It yields the protein CASSATGRSVIQYF.

J is TRBJ1-2 and V is TRBV28, with a tentative D call TRBD1 (6 bases). The CDR3 is 14 amino acids. V was trimmed by 6 bases and J by 3 bases, leaving 14 bases between them. Per germline, CDR1 MDHEN and CDR2 SYDVKM. CDR3 nucleotide sequence: TGTGCCAGCAGACCAACAGGGAAGGACTATGGCTACACCTTC. It is translated as CASRPTGKDYGYTF.

This sequence joins TRBV10-3 and TRBJ2-7, with 11 bases fitting TRBD2. The length of the CDR3 is 19 residues. CDR1 and CDR2 (germline): ENHRY, SYGVKD. Trimming at V came to 11 bases and at J to 2 bases, leaving 23 bases not matched to a gene. Here the CDR3 reads CAALAGRIAGGSPTYEQYF. Here the CDR3 DNA reads TGTGCCGCGCTGGCGGGGCGGATAGCGGGAGGGAGCCCAACCTACGAGCAGTACTTC.

This chain joins TRBV25-1 and TRBJ1-6; a weak D match, TRBD1 (6 bases). Trimming removed 3 bases from V and 6 bases from J, with 18 bases in between. CDR1 and CDR2 from the germline V gene are MGHDK and SYGVNS. This CDR3 comprises 17 residues. CDR3 coding DNA: TGTGCCAGCAGTGACAGGGGTCTGGGCTCCGGTAATTCACCCCTCCACTTT. Residues: CASSDRGLGSGNSPLHF.

This clone came up a few times. The CDR3 region is CASSGVANYGYTF. The CDR3 DNA sequence: TGTGCCAGCTCGGGAGTCGCTAACTATGGCTACACCTTC. The chain combines TRBV18 with TRBJ1-2; D gene ambiguous. CDR3 length: 13 amino acids. V lost 6 bases and J 0 bases, leaving 8 bases between the germline ends. The germline gives CDR1 KGHSH, CDR2 LQKENI.

The gene calls are TRBV6-1 and TRBJ2-5; 11 bases are shared with TRBD2. The junction had 5 bases not matched to a gene; V was cut back by 3 bases and J by 2 bases. Per the germline V gene, CDR1 is MNHNS and CDR2 is SASEGT. This CDR3 has 16 residues. The CDR3 DNA is TGTGCCAGCAGTGACCCCGGGACTAGCGGACAAGAGACCCAGTACTTC. It translates to CASSDPGTSGQETQYF.

The chain links TRBV5-1 to TRBJ1-1; D is possibly TRBD1 (5 bases). This CDR3 has 14 residues. CDR1 SGHRS and CDR2 YFSETQ come from the germline V gene. V shed 0 bases and J shed 1 base, with 7 bases lying between them. This CDR3 reads CASSLATENTEAFF. The CDR3, as DNA: TGCGCCAGCAGCTTGGCGACAGAGAACACTGAAGCTTTCTTT. The complete variable domain, with remaining parts taken from reference TRBV5-1 and TRBJ1-1, reads KAGVTQTPRYLIKTRGQQVTLSCSPISGHRSVSWYQQTPGQGLQFLFEYFSETQRNKGNFPGRFSGRQFSNSRSEMNVSTLELGDSALYLCASSLATENTEAFFGQGTRLTVV.

This sequence joins TRBV4-3 and TRBJ1-6; perhaps TRBD1 as D (5 bases). Trimming pared 2 bases from V and 3 bases from J, leaving 20 bases between. The CDR3 loop spans 19 amino acids. CDR1 LGHNA and CDR2 YSLEER come from the germline V gene. For the CDR3, the DNA is TGCGCCAGCAGCCAACCTCCCGCTGCTAGACAGCGCTATAATTCACCCCTCCACTTT. Its translation: CASSQPPAARQRYNSPLHF.

The chain is built from TRBV30 and TRBJ1-1, with TRBD1 identical over 9 bases. The V segment lost 7 bases and the J segment 0 bases; nucleotides outside the gene matches: 6. The CDR3 extends over 14 amino acids. From germline, CDR1 is GTSNPN and CDR2 SVGIG (reference sequence). CDR3 DNA: TGTGCCTTAAACAGGGGGCTTATGAACACTGAAGCTTTCTTT. Translating it yields CALNRGLMNTEAFF.

The CDR3, as DNA: TGCGCCAGCGGACTAGCGGGGGATGGGACCGGGGAGCTGTTTTTT. It encodes CASGLAGDGTGELFF. The rearrangement joins TRBV10-2 to TRBJ2-2; 13 positions agree with TRBD2. CDR1 is WSHSY, CDR2 SAAADI, per germline. This CDR3 is built from 15 residues. V gave up 8 bases and J gave up 5 bases; unmatched junction bases: 5.